What follows are 2 T cell receptor beta chains derived from one specimen sequenced in a study of blood T cell repertoires in COVID-19. Method: immunoSEQ multiplex PCR; TCRdb's copy keeps in-frame clones and lacks some. This sample carries 450,000 to 600,000 clones, about 85% of them seen once, and the ten largest clones take 0.7%. The material sequenced was PBMCs or T cells enriched from blood (not recorded which). Receptors were obtained from a woman aged 18-30 years who had recovered from COVID-19.

Turning to this clone: This sample also contains other DNA sequences that code for the same CDR3. This rearrangement joins TRBV5-1 to TRBJ1-2; 7 bases match TRBD1. After removal of 0 bases from V and 4 bases from J, the junction contained 3 bases not matched to a gene. The CDR3 consists of 14 residues. Germline assignment: CDR1 SGHRS and CDR2 YFSETQ. The CDR3 DNA follows: TGCGCCAGCAGCTTGGGACAGGGATCCTATGGCTACACCTTC. Translation gives CASSLGQGSYGYTF.

The DNA of the CDR3 is TGTGCCAGCAGTGAAGTGAGGCCTGGGGGGAGCACTGAAGCTTTCTTT. Translating gives CASSEVRPGGSTEAFF. The chain is built from TRBV6-1 and TRBJ1-1; D is perhaps TRBD1 (5 bases). Germline loops: CDR1 MNHNS, CDR2 SASEGT. The CDR3 extends over 16 amino acids. V was clipped by 1 base and J by 4 bases, with 16 bases between them.